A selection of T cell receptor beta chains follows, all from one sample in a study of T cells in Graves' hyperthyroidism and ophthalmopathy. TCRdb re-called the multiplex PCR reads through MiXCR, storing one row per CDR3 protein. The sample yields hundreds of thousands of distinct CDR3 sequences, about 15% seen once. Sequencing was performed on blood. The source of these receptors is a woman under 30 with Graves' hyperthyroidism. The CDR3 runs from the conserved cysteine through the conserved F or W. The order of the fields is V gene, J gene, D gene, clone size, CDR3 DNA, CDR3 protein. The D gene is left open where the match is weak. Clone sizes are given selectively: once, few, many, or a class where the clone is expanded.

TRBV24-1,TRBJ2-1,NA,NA,TGTGCCACCAGTGATTTTCAGGGCGCCTACAATGAGCAGTTCTTC,CATSDFQGAYNEQFF
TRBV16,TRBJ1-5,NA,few,TGTGCCAGCAGCCGACTTATCGGGGGTAGCAATCAGCCCCAGCATTTT,CASSRLIGGSNQPQHF
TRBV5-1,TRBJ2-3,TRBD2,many,TGCGCCAGCAGCTTGCCACTAGCGGGAGGATTACCTAGCACAGATACGCAGTATTTT,CASSLPLAGGLPSTDTQYF
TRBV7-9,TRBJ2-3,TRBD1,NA,TGTGCCAGCACCCAGGGGGCGCGGGAAGATACGCAGTATTTT,CASTQGAREDTQYF
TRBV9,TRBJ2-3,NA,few,TGTGCCAGCAGCGCCCGGGACTCTTACACAGATACGCAGTATTTT,CASSARDSYTDTQYF
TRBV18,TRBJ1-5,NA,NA,TGTGCCAGCTCACCACTTGGGCAGGGAAGCAATCAGCCCCAGCATTTT,CASSPLGQGSNQPQHF
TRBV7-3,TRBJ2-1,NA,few,TGTGCCAGCAGCTCCGTACCCGGGGACTACAATGAGCAGTTCTTC,CASSSVPGDYNEQFF
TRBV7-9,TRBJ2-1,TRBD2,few,TGTGCCAGCAGCCACGGGACTAGCGACAACAATGAGCAGTTCTTC,CASSHGTSDNNEQFF
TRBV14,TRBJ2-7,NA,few,TGTGCCAGCAGCCAAGATGGACCAGGCTACTTTCCCTACGAGCAGTACTTC,CASSQDGPGYFPYEQYF
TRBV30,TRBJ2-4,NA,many,TGTGCCTGGAGTACGGACGCGGCAAACATTCAGTACTTC,CAWSTDAANIQYF
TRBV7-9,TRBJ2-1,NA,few,TGTGCCAGCAGCTCCCGGACGGATCCCTCCTACAATGAGCAGTTCTTC,CASSSRTDPSYNEQFF
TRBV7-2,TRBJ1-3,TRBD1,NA,TGTGCCAGCAGCCCCTACAGGGGAGGAAACACCATATATTTT,CASSPYRGGNTIYF
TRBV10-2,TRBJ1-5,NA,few,TGCGCCAGCAGTGAGTCGTCAGTCTTCAATCAGCCCCAGCATTTT,CASSESSVFNQPQHF
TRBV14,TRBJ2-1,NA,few,TGTGCCAGCAGCCCCCTCGGGACCTACAATGAGCAGTTCTTC,CASSPLGTYNEQFF
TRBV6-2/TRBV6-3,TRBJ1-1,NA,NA,TGTGCCAGCAGTTGGACAGCCGCGGAAGCTTTCTTT,CASSWTAAEAFF
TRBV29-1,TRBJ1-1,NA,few,TGCAGCGTTGAAAGCCAGCCGTACACTGAAGCTTTCTTT,CSVESQPYTEAFF
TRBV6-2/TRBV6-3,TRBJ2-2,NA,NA,TGTGCCAGCAGTTACCACACAACCTACACCGGGGAGCTGTTTTTT,CASSYHTTYTGELFF
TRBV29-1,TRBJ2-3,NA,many,TGCAGCGTTGTAGGCGTCAGGACAGCTAGCACAGATACGCAGTATTTT,CSVVGVRTASTDTQYF
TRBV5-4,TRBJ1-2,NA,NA,TGTGCCAGCAGCCTTCGGACAGCGGATGGCTACACCTTC,CASSLRTADGYTF
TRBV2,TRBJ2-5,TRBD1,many,TGTGCCAGCGAGGGGAGGGACAGGGAAGAGACCCAGTACTTC,CASEGRDREETQYF
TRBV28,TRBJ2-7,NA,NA,TGTGCCAGCAGAGCAAAGCCGTATGAGCAGTACTTC,CASRAKPYEQYF
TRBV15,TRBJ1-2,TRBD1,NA,TGTGCCACCAGCAGCATACAGGGGAATGGCTACACCTTC,CATSSIQGNGYTF
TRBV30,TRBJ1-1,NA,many,TGTGCCTGGAGTGCCCCTTACACAAACACTGAAGCTTTCTTT,CAWSAPYTNTEAFF
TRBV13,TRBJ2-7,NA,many,TGTGCCAGCAGCTTTCGCCGGGAGACGTACGAGCAGTACTTC,CASSFRRETYEQYF
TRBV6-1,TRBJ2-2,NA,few,TGTGCCAGCAGTGTCGGGACGGGTCACACCGGGGAGCTGTTTTTT,CASSVGTGHTGELFF
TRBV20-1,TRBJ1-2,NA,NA,TGCAGTGCTAGTCTAGGGGTACCTGGTTCGGGCTACACCTTC,CSASLGVPGSGYTF